A selection of T cell receptor beta chains follows, all from one sample in a study of T-cell memory formation after mild COVID-19. TCRdb reanalysed the 5' RACE reads using MiXCR and keeps one entry per CDR3 protein. The table lists a few hundred thousand distinct CDR3 sequences, under 25% of them singletons, with roughly 21% in the top ten. Sequencing was carried out using PBMCs or a T cell subset sorted from them (not recorded which). The source of these receptors is a young man who had mild COVID-19 (a few samples of this study predate the infection). Cell type and time point are not known. The CDR3 runs from the conserved cysteine through the conserved F or W. The order of the fields is clone size, J gene, CDR3 length, D gene, V gene, CDR3 DNA, CDR3 protein. A D gene is named only where the DNA matches it firmly. Not every row has a clone size; where given, it reads once, few, many or a size class.

size: many
J: TRBJ2-6
length: 18
D: .
V: TRBV7-6
DNA: TGTGCCAGCAGCTTAGCAGGCGGGATTACATCTGGGGCCAACGTCCTGACTTTC
CDR3: CASSLAGGITSGANVLTF

size: few
J: TRBJ2-2
length: 15
D: TRBD2
V: TRBV11-2
DNA: TGTGCCAGCAGCACTGGGACTAGTGCAACCGGGGAGCTGTTTTTT
CDR3: CASSTGTSATGELFF

size: .
J: TRBJ1-1
length: 13
D: .
V: TRBV3-1
DNA: TGTGCCAGCAGCCAAACTCGGGACGCCGGAGCTTTCTTT
CDR3: CASSQTRDAGAFF

size: few
J: TRBJ1-1
length: 15
D: TRBD1
V: TRBV20-1
DNA: TGCAGTGCTAGAGACCCAGGGGGTGTTAGGACTGAAGCTTTCTTT
CDR3: CSARDPGGVRTEAFF

size: .
J: TRBJ2-5
length: 16
D: TRBD2
V: TRBV11-2
DNA: TGTGCCAGCAGCCTAGATGCCGGGACTAGGAGTGAGACCCAGTACTTC
CDR3: CASSLDAGTRSETQYF

size: few
J: TRBJ2-3
length: 15
D: TRBD1
V: TRBV11-2
DNA: TGTGCCAGCAGCGATCTGGACAGGGCCACAGATACGCAGTATTTT
CDR3: CASSDLDRATDTQYF

size: .
J: TRBJ2-3
length: 17
D: TRBD1
V: TRBV6-5
DNA: TGTGCCAGCAGCCAAGGGACAGGGGGTTCTTGGGCAGATACGCAGTATTTT
CDR3: CASSQGTGGSWADTQYF

size: many
J: TRBJ2-1
length: 17
D: TRBD2
V: TRBV20-1
DNA: TGCAGTGCTAGACCCCCCCTACTAGCGAAGAGGGTCCATGAGCAGTTCTTC
CDR3: CSARPPLLAKRVHEQFF

size: few
J: TRBJ2-7
length: 12
D: TRBD1
V: TRBV29-1
DNA: TGCAGCGTGACACAGGGGTCGGACGAGCAGTACTTC
CDR3: CSVTQGSDEQYF

size: .
J: TRBJ2-7
length: 15
D: TRBD1
V: TRBV19
DNA: TGTGCCAGTTCTCCCGGGACAGGGAGCTCCTACGAGCAGTACTTC
CDR3: CASSPGTGSSYEQYF

size: .
J: TRBJ1-5
length: 18
D: TRBD1
V: TRBV7-2
DNA: TGTGCCAGCAGCTTAGTAGGACAGGGGTCGTTTAGCAATCAGCCCCAGCATTTT
CDR3: CASSLVGQGSFSNQPQHF

size: many
J: TRBJ1-5
length: 14
D: TRBD1
V: TRBV7-2
DNA: TGTGCCAGCAGCTCCAACAGGGGAGAGCAGCCCCAGCATTTT
CDR3: CASSSNRGEQPQHF

size: few
J: TRBJ2-1
length: 15
D: .
V: TRBV7-3
DNA: TGTGCCAGCAGCTTACTACAGGGCTCTTTCAATGAGCAGTTCTTC
CDR3: CASSLLQGSFNEQFF

size: few
J: TRBJ2-2
length: 15
D: .
V: TRBV7-9
DNA: TGTGCCAGCAGCCTAACAGTGGGTGGCTCCGGGGAGCTGTTTTTT
CDR3: CASSLTVGGSGELFF

size: few
J: TRBJ1-5
length: 16
D: TRBD1
V: TRBV6-2/TRBV6-3
DNA: TGTGCCAGCAGTAGCCTGGACAGGCCTAGCAATCAGCCCCAGCATTTT
CDR3: CASSSLDRPSNQPQHF

size: .
J: TRBJ2-5
length: 12
D: .
V: TRBV12-3/TRBV12-4
DNA: TGTGCCAGCAGTGCCTCGAAAGAGACCCAGTACTTC
CDR3: CASSASKETQYF

size: .
J: TRBJ1-4
length: 11
D: .
V: TRBV20-1
DNA: TGCAGTGCCGTTGGAAGTGAAAAACTGTTTTTT
CDR3: CSAVGSEKLFF

size: .
J: TRBJ1-2
length: 14
D: TRBD1
V: TRBV5-1
DNA: TGCGCCAGCACTCCTTCCAGGGGGGATAATGGCTACACCTTC
CDR3: CASTPSRGDNGYTF

size: few
J: TRBJ2-1
length: 15
D: TRBD2
V: TRBV7-2
DNA: TGTGCCAGCAGGTCGGGACTAGCGAGTTACAATGAGCAGTTCTTC
CDR3: CASRSGLASYNEQFF

size: few
J: TRBJ2-3
length: 16
D: .
V: TRBV15
DNA: TGTGCCACCAGTCGGCGTTCGGGGGGCCCTTCAGATACGCAGTATTTT
CDR3: CATSRRSGGPSDTQYF

size: .
J: TRBJ2-1
length: 15
D: .
V: TRBV28
DNA: TGTGCCAGCAGTTTAGGTGGGGTTGCTCATGGTGAGCAGTTCTTC
CDR3: CASSLGGVAHGEQFF

size: .
J: TRBJ2-3
length: 15
D: TRBD2
V: TRBV12-3/TRBV12-4
DNA: TGTGCCAGCAGTGCCCCTCGAGCGGGGGGACAAGGGCAGTATTTT
CDR3: CASSAPRAGGQGQYF

size: .
J: TRBJ2-5
length: 14
D: .
V: TRBV12-3/TRBV12-4
DNA: TGTGCCAGCAGCCGAAACTCGGACCAAGAGACCCAGTACTTC
CDR3: CASSRNSDQETQYF

size: few
J: TRBJ2-5
length: 15
D: TRBD1
V: TRBV5-1
DNA: TGCGCCAGCAGCTGGGGACAGGGGATCGGAGAGACCCAGTACTTC
CDR3: CASSWGQGIGETQYF

size: many
J: TRBJ2-5
length: 13
D: .
V: TRBV29-1
DNA: TGCAGCGTTGAAGGGACATACGAAGAGACCCAGTACTTC
CDR3: CSVEGTYEETQYF

size: many
J: TRBJ2-3
length: 18
D: .
V: TRBV4-3
DNA: TGCGCCAGCAGCCAAGATCTGCTTACGGGGGCTAGCACAGATACGCAGTATTTT
CDR3: CASSQDLLTGASTDTQYF

size: few
J: TRBJ1-1
length: 12
D: .
V: TRBV6-5
DNA: TGTGCCACCGTAACCATCGGCACTGAAGCTTTCTTT
CDR3: CATVTIGTEAFF

size: .
J: TRBJ2-3
length: 19
D: TRBD1
V: TRBV11-3
DNA: TGTGCCAGCATGCTCTGGGCCGCCAGGGACAGGGGAAAGGAGGATACGCAGTATTTT
CDR3: CASMLWAARDRGKEDTQYF

size: few
J: TRBJ2-5
length: 13
D: .
V: TRBV10-2
DNA: TGCGCCAGCGGAGGGTACAAGGGAGAGACCCAGTACTTC
CDR3: CASGGYKGETQYF

size: few
J: TRBJ2-1
length: 13
D: .
V: TRBV6-5
DNA: TGTGCCAGCAGCCTGGGACCCGAGGATGAGCAGTTCTTC
CDR3: CASSLGPEDEQFF

size: few
J: TRBJ2-3
length: 18
D: TRBD2
V: TRBV23-1
DNA: TGCGCCAGCAGTCACCACTCGAGCGGGAGAGGATGTGCAGATACGCAGTATTTT
CDR3: CASSHHSSGRGCADTQYF

size: .
J: TRBJ2-3
length: 17
D: .
V: TRBV6-6
DNA: TGTGCCAGCAGTTACCCCAGAGAAGGGTCTAGCACAGATACGCAGTATTTT
CDR3: CASSYPREGSSTDTQYF